This record concerns one T cell receptor beta chain sequence. The CDR3 sequence is 13 residues long. This entry comes from a study of blood T cell repertoires in COVID-19. The wider study: Researchers got acute and convalescent COVID-19 samples from the United States, Italy and Spain.

Authors' processing steps: Counts of nucleated cells, estimated from reference gene primer amplification, were obtained. The assay was immunoSEQ multiplex PCR, and TCRdb's table has in-frame clones only and misses some. V and J calls and clone size are those listed in that table; D and trimming were worked out from the DNA. The profile shows over 85,000 clones, more than 75% of them singletons. This sequence originates from a woman of 80 years or more with active COVID-19. Sequenced input: peripheral blood. The rearrangement joins TRBV21-1 to TRBJ2-3; TRBD2, the D gene given by the table, was not confirmed from the DNA. TRBV21-1 is given as a pseudogene. The CDR3 nucleotides are TGTGCCAGCAGCAAAAAGCGCACAGATACGCAGTATTTT. Its protein is CASSKKRTDTQYF.